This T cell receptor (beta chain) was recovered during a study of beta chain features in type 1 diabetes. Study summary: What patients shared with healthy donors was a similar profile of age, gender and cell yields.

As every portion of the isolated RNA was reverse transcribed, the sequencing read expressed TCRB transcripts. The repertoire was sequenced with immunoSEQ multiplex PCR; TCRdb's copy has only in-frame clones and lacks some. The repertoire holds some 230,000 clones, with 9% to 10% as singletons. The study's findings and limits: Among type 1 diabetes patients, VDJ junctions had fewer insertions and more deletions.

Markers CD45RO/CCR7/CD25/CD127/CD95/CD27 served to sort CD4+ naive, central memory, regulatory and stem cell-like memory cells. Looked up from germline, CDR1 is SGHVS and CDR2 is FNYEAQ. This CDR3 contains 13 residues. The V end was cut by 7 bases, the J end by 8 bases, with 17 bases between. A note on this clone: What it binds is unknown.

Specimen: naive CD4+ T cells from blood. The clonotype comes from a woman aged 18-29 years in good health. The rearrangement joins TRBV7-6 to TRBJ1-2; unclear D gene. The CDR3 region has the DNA TGTGCCAGCAAAGACTACTCCATGAGGGGCTACACCTTC. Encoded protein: CASKDYSMRGYTF.